This passage covers 20 T cell receptor beta chains from one sample sequenced in a study of human T cells and chemical hapten exposure. Time point described: pre-sensitization, week 0. The treatment was: therapeutic diphenylcyclopropenone sensitization with weekly scalp DPC. TCRdb re-derived calls from the RACE reads in MiXCR, one entry per CDR3 protein. The sample lists some 45,000 distinct CDR3 sequences; over 10% were seen once. Sequenced here: whole blood, sampled in connection with sensitization to the hapten diphenylcyclopropenone (DPC). These receptor sequences come from a woman under 40 with alopecia areata. Some clones in this sample may be carry-over from other donors' samples.

The rearrangement uses TRBV5-1 and TRBJ2-5; the D gene is possibly TRBD1 (5 bases). The CDR3 contains 15 residues. Trimming left V 0 bases short and J 1 base short, with 10 bases between. Germline CDR1 is SGHRS and CDR2 is YFSETQ. CDR3: CASSLGRVSQETQYF. The CDR3 nucleotides are TGCGCCAGCAGCTTGGGCAGGGTTTCCCAAGAGACCCAGTACTTC. Full variable domain (missing parts from reference TRBV5-1 and TRBJ2-5): KAGVTQTPRYLIKTRGQQVTLSCSPISGHRSVSWYQQTPGQGLQFLFEYFSETQRNKGNFPGRFSGRQFSNSRSEMNVSTLELGDSALYLCASSLGRVSQETQYFGPGTRLLVL.

This clonotype was detected only a few times. The chain recombines TRBV11-1 with TRBJ2-1, with 9 bases fitting TRBD2. This CDR3 region has 15 residues. V was clipped by 5 bases and J by 6 bases; unmatched bases: 8. Germline assignment: CDR1 SGHAT and CDR2 FQDESV (reference sequence). CDR3: CASSPDAGGFNEQFF. The DNA of the CDR3 is TGTGCCAGCAGCCCAGATGCGGGAGGGTTCAATGAGCAGTTCTTC.

This clonotype was observed many times. The gene calls are TRBV11-1 and TRBJ2-5, with 7 bases identical to TRBD1. CDR3 length: 14 residues. Germline CDR1 is SGHAT and CDR2 is FQDESV (reference sequence). Trimming removed 6 bases from V and 1 base from J; junction bases left unmatched: 5. The CDR3 here is CASSRGDSQETQYF. The CDR3 DNA reads TGTGCCAGCAGTCGAGGGGACAGCCAAGAGACCCAGTACTTC.

This clonotype has more than one count but fewer than ten. This chain joins TRBV14 and TRBJ2-2; D remains ambiguous. Germline V gives CDR1 SGHDN, CDR2 FVKESK. The CDR3 covers 13 residues. V was trimmed by 0 bases and J by 9 bases, leaving 8 bases between them. This chain's CDR3 is CASSQDFSRELFF. For the CDR3, the DNA is TGTGCCAGCAGCCAAGATTTCTCGCGGGAGCTGTTTTTT.

Written as DNA, the CDR3 is TGCAGTGCTCAGAGGACTAGCGGGGACTACAATGAGCAGTTCTTC. This sequence encodes CSAQRTSGDYNEQFF. V usage is TRBV20-1 and J usage is TRBJ2-1, with 12 bases identical to TRBD2. Germline assignment: CDR1 DFQATT and CDR2 SNEGSKA (reference sequence). V lost 5 bases and J lost 3; bases outside the gene matches: 5. The CDR3 runs 15 residues.

Comment on this clonotype: A clone one base away is much larger, so this may be a read error. The chain carries TRBV6-2 or TRBV6-3 and TRBJ2-7; D call uncertain. This CDR3 spans 13 amino acids. V gave up 2 bases and J gave up 7 bases, with 12 bases separating them. From germline, CDR1 is MNHEY and CDR2 SVGEGT. CDR3 amino acids: CASSYDILREQYF. CDR3 sequence (DNA): TGTGCCAGCAGTTACGATATACTCCGGGAGCAGTACTTC.

The chain links TRBV12-3 or TRBV12-4 to TRBJ1-2, with 10 bases that match TRBD1. V dropped 5 bases and J dropped 2; count of bases not matched to a gene: 5. This CDR3 has 15 residues. The CDR3 loop is CASSVRDRGNYGYTF. CDR3 coding DNA: TGTGCCAGCAGTGTCCGGGACAGGGGAAACTATGGCTACACCTTC.

The V call is TRBV11-2, the J call TRBJ2-1, with D maybe TRBD1 (7 bases). Germline CDR1 is SGHAT and CDR2 is FQNNGV. This CDR3 has 16 residues. The V end lost 1 base, the J end lost 5 bases, and 15 bases lay between the germline ends. CDR3 loop: CASSLVGGTDNNEQFF. CDR3 nucleotides: TGTGCCAGCAGCTTAGTCGGCGGGACAGACAACAATGAGCAGTTCTTC.

The chain combines TRBV18 with TRBJ2-7; maybe TRBD2 (5 bases). The CDR3 spans 14 residues. V lost 4 bases and J 4 bases, leaving 14 bases between the germline ends. Germline assignment: CDR1 KGHSH and CDR2 LQKENI. CDR3 sequence: CASSLASMKYEQYF. CDR3 nucleotide sequence: TGTGCCAGCTCACTGGCTAGCATGAAATACGAGCAGTACTTC.

This clonotype was counted at least ten times. V usage is TRBV29-1 and J usage is TRBJ1-4, with a weak D call TRBD1 (5 bases). From germline, CDR1 is SQVTM and CDR2 ANQGSEA. Trimming cost V 6 bases and J 8 bases, with 22 bases left between them. The CDR3 runs to 15 residues. CDR3 bases: TGCAGCGTGGTCACTTCAGGGTCGGGTGAGGAAAAACTGTTTTTT. This sequence encodes CSVVTSGSGEEKLFF. Full variable domain (rest looked up from reference TRBV29-1 and TRBJ1-4): SAVISQKPSRDICQRGTSLTIQCQVDSQVTMMFWYRQQPGQSLTLIATANQGSEATYESGFVIDKFPISRPNLTFSTLTVSNMSPEDSSIYLCSVVTSGSGEEKLFFGSGTQLSVL.

This clonotype was found many times. The J gene is TRBJ1-3, the V gene TRBV18; D remains ambiguous. CDR1 and CDR2 (germline): KGHSH, LQKENI. The V end was cut by 0 bases, the J end by 0 bases, with 6 bases between. The CDR3 is made up of 15 amino acids. The CDR3 region is CASSPPGISGNTIYF. The CDR3 DNA reads TGTGCCAGCTCACCACCAGGTATCTCTGGAAACACCATATATTTT.

This clonotype has at least ten counts. The chain joins TRBV28 to TRBJ1-2; 9 nucleotides match TRBD1. The ends lost 7 bases at V and 5 bases at J; junction bases unmatched: 8. The CDR3 length is 14 residues. Germline V gene lookup returns CDR1 MDHEN and CDR2 SYDVKM. The CDR3, as DNA: TGTGCCAGCACATCCCCCGGGACAGGGTATGGCTACACCTTC. Its translation: CASTSPGTGYGYTF.

This clonotype showed up just a few times. Written as DNA, the CDR3 is TGTGCCAGTTTAGGACTAGCGGAGCAGTACTTC. Protein: CASLGLAEQYF. The genes are TRBV28 and TRBJ2-7; 9 bases align to TRBD2. The germline V gene encodes CDR1 MDHEN and CDR2 SYDVKM. This CDR3 has 11 residues. J gave up 7 bases and V 9 bases, and 4 bases lay outside the gene matches.

This clonotype has only a few counts. This chain uses TRBV12-3 or TRBV12-4 with TRBJ2-6, with D unresolved. The CDR3 is made up of 15 amino acids. Between the trimmed V and J ends, which lost 4 bases and 1 base, there was a span of 8 bases. The CDR3 loop is CASSSSGSGANVLTF. The DNA for the CDR3 is TGTGCCAGCAGTTCCTCCGGGTCTGGGGCCAACGTCCTGACTTTC.

Many counts were recorded for this clonotype. The J gene is TRBJ1-2, the V gene TRBV18; a possible D gene is TRBD1 (5 bases). Germline lookup yields CDR1 KGHSH and CDR2 LQKENI. Trimming pared 5 bases from V and 8 bases from J, leaving 15 bases between. The CDR3 consists of 13 residues. Written as DNA, the CDR3 is TGTGCCAGCTCAACCCGCCTCAGGGACGGCTACACCTTC. Residues: CASSTRLRDGYTF. The whole variable domain, filled in from reference TRBV18 and TRBJ1-2, reads NAGVMQNPRHLVRRRGQEARLRCSPMKGHSHVYWYRQLPEEGLKFMVYLQKENIIDESGMPKERFSAEFPKEGPSILRIQQVVRGDSAAYFCASSTRLRDGYTFGSGTRLTVV.

This clonotype was detected many times. The chain links TRBV20-1 to TRBJ2-3; a weak D match, TRBD2 (6 bases). Germline V gene data show CDR1 as DFQATT and CDR2 as SNEGSKA (reference sequence). The V end lost 8 bases, the J end lost 4 bases, and 13 bases lay between the germline ends. There are 12 residues in the CDR3. DNA for the CDR3: TGCAGTTCGACTAGATCCTCAGATACGCAGTATTTT. It yields the protein CSSTRSSDTQYF.

This clonotype was seen ten or more times. The gene calls are TRBV2 and TRBJ1-5; no clear D. Looked up from germline, CDR1 is SNHLY and CDR2 is FYNNEI. The CDR3 spans 15 residues. V was trimmed by 3 bases and J by 10 bases, leaving 19 bases between them. The CDR3, as DNA: TGTGCCAGCAGTGATCACAGCTATCAAGAAGGTCCCCAGCATTTT. This encodes CASSDHSYQEGPQHF.

This clonotype has at least ten counts. V is TRBV21-1 and J is TRBJ1-1; the table's D call, TRBD1, was not checked against the DNA. TRBV21-1 is labeled a pseudogene. This CDR3 is built from 17 residues. The CDR3 loop is CASSGPYPGSGDTEAFF. The CDR3 region has the DNA TGTGCCAGCAGCGGCCCATACCCGGGCTCCGGGGACACTGAAGCTTTCTTT.

The chain combines TRBV7-2 with TRBJ2-6, with 9 bases identical to TRBD2. V lost 3 bases and J lost 3; bases outside the gene matches: 9. The germline CDR1 and CDR2 sequences are SGHTA and FQGNSA. The length of the CDR3 is 18 residues. The CDR3 sequence: CASSLGVLAGVGANVLTF. The CDR3, as DNA: TGTGCCAGCAGCTTGGGAGTTTTAGCGGGAGTTGGGGCCAACGTCCTGACTTTC. Together with reference TRBV7-2 and TRBJ2-6, the CDR3 gives the full variable domain: GAGVSQSPSNKVTEKGKDVELRCDPISGHTALYWYRQSLGQGLEFLIYFQGNSAPDKSGLPSDRFSAERTGGSVSTLTIQRTQQEDSAVYLCASSLGVLAGVGANVLTFGAGSRLTVL.

This clonotype has ten or more counts. The chain combines TRBV18 with TRBJ2-7; D is perhaps TRBD1 (6 bases). This CDR3 contains 13 residues. Germline V gives CDR1 KGHSH, CDR2 LQKENI. V lost 3 bases and J lost 2, with 8 bases in between. The CDR3 sequence: CASSPTGPYEQYF. The CDR3 DNA sequence: TGTGCCAGCTCACCGACAGGACCCTACGAGCAGTACTTC.